This entry is about one T cell receptor (beta chain). The target antigen is unknown. The CDR3 is 13 amino acids. Germline V gene lookup returns CDR1 DFQATT and CDR2 SNEGSKA (reference sequence). V lost 4 bases and J lost 11, with 20 bases in between. The data belong to a study of T-cell reconstitution after alpha-beta-depleted transplantation in children. Study-level findings and limits: At around two months after transplant, the alpha-beta T cells were reportedly derived from several hundred expanded clones that came from non-depleted graft cells. Diversity of TCRbeta at day 60 was high in some patients, arising from surviving recipient T cells and thymic progenitors.

Library preparation (for TCRbeta) was performed with unique molecular identifiers. TCRdb itself ran the PCR reads through MiXCR, one entry per CDR3 protein. The table includes approximately 230,000 distinct CDR3 sequences, 20% to 30% detected once. The TCR was taken from a female patient aged 2-9 years who had a stem cell transplant for congenital amegakaryocytic thrombocytopenia, so the T cells may come from the graft donor. The source was PBMCs, mostly from graft donor cells, collected 360 days after TCRalphabeta/CD19-depleted stem cell transplant. The chain recombines TRBV20-1 with TRBJ1-1; the D gene is possibly TRBD1 (5 bases). Here the CDR3 DNA reads TGCAGTGCTACGACAGCCCGCCTTGCGTTGGCTTTCTTT. As protein: CSATTARLALAFF.